What follows are 28 T cell receptor beta chains derived from one specimen sequenced in a study of long-term antiretroviral therapy in people with HIV. A v3.0 immunoSEQ assay was performed at survey level. Here immunoSEQ multiplex PCR was the method, and the copy in TCRdb shows in-frame clones only, minus some. The sample has approximately 30,000 clones, about 85% seen once. The sample in question was unsorted PBMCs, obtained 3 years after starting antiretroviral therapy. Receptor source: a man aged 40-49 years with HIV.

Only one count was recorded for this clone. The rearrangement links TRBV19 to TRBJ1-5; no definite D call. This CDR3 contains 15 residues. Between the trimmed V and J ends, which lost 5 bases and 0 bases, there was a span of 11 bases. Germline lookup yields CDR1 LNHDA and CDR2 SQIVND (reference sequence). The CDR3 loop is CASSYEGSSNQPQHF. CDR3 coding DNA: TGTGCCAGTAGTTATGAGGGTAGTAGCAATCAGCCCCAGCATTTT.

V usage is TRBV4-1 and J usage is TRBJ2-7; D not resolved. V dropped 1 base and J dropped 2 bases, with 9 bases sitting between them. Germline V gene sequence: CDR1 MGHRA, CDR2 YSYEKL. The CDR3 sequence is 14 residues long. CDR3 bases: TGCGCCAGCAGCCAAGCGTCTGATACCTACGAGCAGTACTTC. The encoded protein is CASSQASDTYEQYF.

The count of this clone is one. The chain carries TRBV10-3 and TRBJ2-3; D possibly uses TRBD1 or TRBD2 (6 bases each). Germline CDR1 reads ENHRY; CDR2 reads SYGVKD. The V end lost 4 bases, the J end lost 8 bases, and 16 bases lay between the germline ends. CDR3 length: 14 amino acids. The CDR3 sequence is CAISGLSEGGTQYF. In DNA, the CDR3 is TGTGCCATCAGTGGACTATCCGAGGGGGGTACGCAGTATTTT.

This sequence joins TRBV6-5 and TRBJ2-7; tentatively, D is TRBD2 (6 bases). The CDR3 totals 15 residues. Trimming removed 1 base at V and 3 bases at J, with 13 bases between. From germline, CDR1 is MNHEY and CDR2 SVGAGI. The CDR3, as DNA: TGTGCCAGCAGTTACTTCGGACCCGGGAGCTACGAGCAGTACTTC. This sequence encodes CASSYFGPGSYEQYF.

In this sample, this clone turned up once. The chain combines TRBV5-4 with TRBJ2-1, with D unclear. V lost 4 bases to trimming and J lost 0 bases, with 11 bases between them. Germline lookup yields CDR1 SGHNT and CDR2 YYREEE (reference sequence). The length of the CDR3 is 15 residues. CDR3 amino acids: CASSPPRSSYNEQFF. CDR3 nucleotides: TGTGCCAGCAGCCCCCCTCGGAGCTCCTACAATGAGCAGTTCTTC.

This clone showed up just a few times. The chain carries TRBV27 and TRBJ1-1; unclear D gene. Trimming pared 5 bases from V and 4 bases from J, leaving 14 bases between. Germline assignment: CDR1 MNHEY and CDR2 SMNVEV (reference sequence). This CDR3 comprises 14 residues. The CDR3 region is CASSVHPGGTEAFF. The CDR3, as DNA: TGTGCCAGCAGTGTACACCCCGGAGGCACTGAAGCTTTCTTT.

Only one count was recorded for this clone. This sequence joins TRBV2 and TRBJ1-5, with 9 bases fitting TRBD1. V lost 6 bases to trimming and J lost 1 base; unmatched junction nucleotides: 4. The germline V gene encodes CDR1 SNHLY and CDR2 FYNNEI. This CDR3 is built from 15 residues. The CDR3 protein is CASSVQGASNQPQHF. The CDR3 DNA follows: TGTGCCAGCAGCGTACAGGGGGCGAGCAATCAGCCCCAGCATTTT.

This clone was observed once. V and J are TRBV2 and TRBJ2-7, with 8 bases fitting TRBD1. This CDR3 comprises 15 residues. V was pared by 3 bases and J by 4 bases, with 8 bases of the junction left unmatched. The germline CDR1 and CDR2 sequences are SNHLY and FYNNEI. CDR3 sequence (DNA): TGTGCCAGCAGTGAGGCAGGGGGCGCGTCGTACGAGCAGTACTTC. Its protein is CASSEAGGASYEQYF.

This CDR3 reads CAIRPQGGAYEQYF. The CDR3 coding sequence is TGTGCCATCAGGCCTCAGGGGGGGGCCTACGAGCAGTACTTC. This rearrangement joins TRBV10-3 to TRBJ2-7; D might be TRBD1 or TRBD2, each matching 7 bases. The ends were cut back, 6 bases at V and 2 bases at J, with 14 bases in the middle. This CDR3 comprises 14 residues. The germline CDR1 and CDR2 sequences are ENHRY and SYGVKD.

V and J are TRBV5-1 and TRBJ2-7, with a possible D match to TRBD2 (5 bases). The CDR3 covers 14 residues. V dropped 5 bases and J dropped 1 base, with 13 bases sitting between them. Germline CDR1 is SGHRS and CDR2 is YFSETQ. This CDR3 is CASRDSPSSYEQYF. CDR3 coding DNA: TGCGCCAGCAGGGACTCCCCGAGTTCCTACGAGCAGTACTTC.

V usage is TRBV4-1 and J usage is TRBJ1-1, with D possibly TRBD1 on 6 matching bases. The CDR3 runs to 14 residues. V was cut by 4 bases and J by 0 bases, with 9 bases left in between. Germline lookup yields CDR1 MGHRA and CDR2 YSYEKL. This chain's CDR3 is CASSPTGLNTEAFF. The CDR3, as DNA: TGCGCCAGCAGCCCGACAGGACTGAACACTGAAGCTTTCTTT.

There are a few counts of this clone. The chain joins TRBV5-1 to TRBJ1-2; 9 bases agree with TRBD1. Per the germline V gene, CDR1 is SGHRS and CDR2 is YFSETQ. The length of the CDR3 is 14 residues. J lost 7 bases, V lost 0 bases, and 4 bases had no gene match. CDR3 nucleotides: TGCGCCAGCAGCTTGGGGGGACAGGGTTTTGGCTACACCTTC. This codes for CASSLGGQGFGYTF.

This clone has a handful of counts. The chain couples TRBV19 to TRBJ2-7; perhaps TRBD2 as D (6 bases). The CDR3 contains 14 residues. CDR1 LNHDA and CDR2 SQIVND come from the germline V gene (reference sequence). V lost 3 bases, J lost 4 bases, and 13 bases lay in between. The CDR3 protein is CASSMGTGGYEQYF. The CDR3 DNA reads TGTGCCAGTAGTATGGGGACTGGCGGTTACGAGCAGTACTTC.

The chain employs TRBV6-6 and TRBJ2-7; D remains ambiguous. The CDR3 length is 13 residues. CDR1 MNHNY and CDR2 SVGAGI come from the germline V gene (reference sequence). Between the trimmed V and J ends, which lost 4 bases and 8 bases, there was a span of 15 bases. The CDR3 bases are TGTGCCAGCAGTTCACTGACGGTGGGTCAGCAGTACTTC. Amino acid sequence: CASSSLTVGQQYF.

V usage is TRBV27 and J usage is TRBJ2-1; D is undetermined. This CDR3 is 14 amino acids long. Between the trimmed V and J ends, which lost 5 bases and 0 bases, there was a span of 8 bases. In germline, CDR1 is MNHEY, CDR2 SMNVEV (reference sequence). The CDR3 nucleotides read TGTGCCAGCAGTCTCGTGGGCTCCTACAATGAGCAGTTCTTC. Encoded protein: CASSLVGSYNEQFF.

The CDR3 here is CASSLGTGGWNTEAFF. Here the CDR3 DNA reads TGTGCCAGCAGCTTAGGCACAGGGGGCTGGAACACTGAAGCTTTCTTT. The chain is built from TRBV11-2 and TRBJ1-1; the match to TRBD1 covers 9 bases. The CDR3 contains 16 residues. V was pared by 1 base and J by 1 base, with 4 bases of the junction left unmatched. Germline assignment: CDR1 SGHAT and CDR2 FQNNGV.

This rearrangement joins TRBV20-1 to TRBJ1-1; D unresolved. Germline V gives CDR1 DFQATT, CDR2 SNEGSKA (reference sequence). V lost 5 bases and J 10 bases, leaving 14 bases between the germline ends. There are 11 residues in the CDR3. The CDR3, as DNA: TGCAGTGCTGTCGGGCCACCTGGAGCTTTCTTT. Residues: CSAVGPPGAFF.

The J gene is TRBJ1-2, the V gene TRBV20-1; D remains ambiguous. Trimming left V 3 bases short and J 7 bases short, with 0 bases between. Per germline, CDR1 DFQATT and CDR2 SNEGSKA (reference sequence). CDR3 size: 8 residues. The CDR3 here is CSASGYTF. In DNA, the CDR3 is TGCAGTGCTAGTGGCTACACCTTC.

This sequence joins TRBV15 and TRBJ2-6, with TRBD2 as a possible D gene (5 bases). This CDR3 comprises 15 residues. CDR1 is LNHNV and CDR2 is YYDKDF in the germline V gene (reference sequence). The V gene lost 5 bases and the J gene lost 0 bases, with 8 bases spanning the gap. The CDR3 loop is CATSSRGSGANVLTF. CDR3 bases: TGTGCCACCAGCTCCCGGGGCTCTGGGGCCAACGTCCTGACTTTC.

This clone was detected only once. The chain links TRBV6-5 to TRBJ1-1; the match to TRBD1 covers 9 bases. The CDR3 consists of 15 residues. Germline loops: CDR1 MNHEY, CDR2 SVGAGI. V shed 6 bases, J shed 3 bases, and the junction held 8 bases outside the gene matches. CDR3 protein: CASREYRDRDTEAFF. The DNA of the CDR3 is TGTGCCAGCAGAGAATACCGGGACAGGGACACTGAAGCTTTCTTT.

The chain employs TRBV7-2 and TRBJ1-2; D perhaps matches TRBD1 (5 bases). The CDR3 extends over 13 amino acids. With 3 bases removed from V and 8 bases from J, the gap between germline ends came to 13 bases. CDR1 is SGHTA and CDR2 is FQGNSA in the germline V gene. The CDR3 coding sequence is TGTGCCAGCAGCTTGGGACTCGACGGGGGCTACACCTTC. Its protein product is CASSLGLDGGYTF.

The chain uses TRBV19 and TRBJ2-7, with 8 bases fitting TRBD1. The CDR3 runs 18 residues. Germline V lookup: CDR1 LNHDA, CDR2 SQIVND (reference sequence). J was trimmed by 1 base and V by 1 base; bases with no gene match: 12. CDR3 in amino acids: CASSIVYGGQGESYEQYF. The CDR3 region has the DNA TGTGCCAGTAGTATAGTTTACGGAGGACAGGGAGAATCCTACGAGCAGTACTTC.

The V gene is TRBV9, the J gene TRBJ2-1; 8 positions agree with TRBD1. From germline, CDR1 is SGDLS and CDR2 YYNGEE. The CDR3 length is 16 residues. With V trimmed by 3 bases and J by 4 bases, 9 bases remained unmatched. The CDR3 coding sequence is TGTGCCAGCAGCGCGACAGGGGTGGGGGAGTACAATGAGCAGTTCTTC. Translation gives CASSATGVGEYNEQFF.

The chain is built from TRBV5-8 and TRBJ2-5, with 11 bases matching TRBD1. This CDR3 is 15 amino acids long. CDR1 SGHTS and CDR2 YDEGEE come from the germline V gene. V gave up 5 bases and J gave up 5 bases; unmatched junction bases: 8. As DNA, the CDR3 is TGTGCCAGCAGTCTCGGACAGGGGGCAGGGGAGACCCAGTACTTC. This encodes CASSLGQGAGETQYF. The full variable domain, rest sourced from reference TRBV5-8 and TRBJ2-5, is EAGVTQSPTHLIKTRGQQATLRCSPISGHTSVYWYQQALGLGLQFLLWYDEGEERNRGNFPPRFSGRQFPNYSSELNVNALELEDSALYLCASSLGQGAGETQYFGPGTRLLVL.

The chain employs TRBV5-1 and TRBJ1-2, with D unresolved. Germline V lookup: CDR1 SGHRS, CDR2 YFSETQ. The CDR3 totals 13 residues. V was shortened by 4 bases and J by 2 bases, with 9 bases between the two germline ends. CDR3 coding DNA: TGCGCCAGCAGCGGCGGAGAGAACTATGGCTACACCTTC. Translation: CASSGGENYGYTF.

The chain uses TRBV6-5 and TRBJ2-1, with D tentatively TRBD2 (6 bases). The CDR3 runs 15 residues. Per the germline V gene, CDR1 is MNHEY and CDR2 is SVGAGI. Trimming stripped 6 bases from V and 5 bases from J, with 17 bases between. The CDR3 region is CASRPGLTTNNEQFF. The CDR3 region has the DNA TGTGCCAGCAGACCGGGACTCACGACGAACAATGAGCAGTTCTTC.

The CDR3 sequence: CASSHGVDSTYEQYF. In nucleotides, the CDR3 is TGCGCCAGCAGTCACGGGGTCGACTCCACCTACGAGCAGTACTTC. The chain employs TRBV4-1 and TRBJ2-7, with D tentatively TRBD2 (5 bases). V was trimmed by 6 bases and J by 2 bases, leaving 17 bases between them. The CDR3 is made up of 15 amino acids. Germline CDR1 is MGHRA and CDR2 is YSYEKL.

This clone was observed a few times. The chain combines TRBV4-2 with TRBJ1-5; D is unresolved. The V gene lost 0 bases and the J gene lost 6 bases, with 6 bases spanning the gap. Germline lookup yields CDR1 LGHNA and CDR2 YNFKEQ. CDR3 size: 13 residues. DNA of the CDR3: TGTGCCAGCAGCCAAGATTATAGTCAGCCCCAGCATTTT. It specifies CASSQDYSQPQHF.